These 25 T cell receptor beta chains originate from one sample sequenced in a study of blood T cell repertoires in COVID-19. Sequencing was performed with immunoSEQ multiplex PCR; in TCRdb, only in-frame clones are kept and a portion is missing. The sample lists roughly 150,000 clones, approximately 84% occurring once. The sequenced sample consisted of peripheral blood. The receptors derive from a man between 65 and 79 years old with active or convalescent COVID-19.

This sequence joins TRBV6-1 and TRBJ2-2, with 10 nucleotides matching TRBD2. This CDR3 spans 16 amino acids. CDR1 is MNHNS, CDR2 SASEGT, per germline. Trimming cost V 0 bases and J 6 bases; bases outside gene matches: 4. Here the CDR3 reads CASSEAGLAKAGELFF. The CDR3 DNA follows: TGTGCCAGCAGTGAAGCGGGACTAGCGAAGGCCGGGGAGCTGTTTTTT.

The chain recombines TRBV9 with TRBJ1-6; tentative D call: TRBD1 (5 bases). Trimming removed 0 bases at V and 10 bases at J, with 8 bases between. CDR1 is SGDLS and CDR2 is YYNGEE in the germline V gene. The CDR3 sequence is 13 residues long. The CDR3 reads CASSVDRLSPLHF. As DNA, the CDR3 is TGTGCCAGCAGCGTAGACAGGCTATCACCCCTCCACTTT. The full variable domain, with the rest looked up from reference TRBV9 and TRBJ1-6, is DSGVTQTPKHLITATGQRVTLRCSPRSGDLSVYWYQQSLDQGLQFLIQYYNGEERAKGNILERFSAQQFPDLHSELNLSSLELGDSALYFCASSVDRLSPLHFGNGTRLTVT.

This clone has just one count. CDR3 nucleotides: TGTGCCAGCAGTACGGGACTAGAATCCCTGAGCTCCTACAATGAGCAGTTCTTC. Residues: CASSTGLESLSSYNEQFF. This rearrangement joins TRBV7-8 to TRBJ2-1, with 8 positions matching TRBD2. V was pared by 6 bases and J by 0 bases, with 13 bases of the junction left unmatched. The CDR3 is 18 amino acids. Germline V gives CDR1 SGHVS, CDR2 FQNEAQ. The full variable domain, its missing parts supplied by reference TRBV7-8 and TRBJ2-1, is GAGVSQSPRYKVAKRGQDVALRCDPISGHVSLFWYQQALGQGPEFLTYFQNEAQLDKSGLPSDRFFAERPEGSVSTLKIQRTQQEDSAVYLCASSTGLESLSSYNEQFFGPGTRLTVL.

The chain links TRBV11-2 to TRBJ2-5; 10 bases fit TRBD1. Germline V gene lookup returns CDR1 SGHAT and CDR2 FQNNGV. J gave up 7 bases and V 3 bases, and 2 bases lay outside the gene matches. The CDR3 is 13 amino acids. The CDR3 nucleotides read TGTGCCAGCAGCTTGAGGGACAGGGGGACCCAGTACTTC. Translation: CASSLRDRGTQYF.

CDR3 DNA: TGTGCCAGCAGCCCCTTGGACAGAATGAACACTGAAGCTTTCTTT. As protein: CASSPLDRMNTEAFF. This chain links TRBV6-5 with TRBJ1-1; weak D call: TRBD1 (6 bases). The CDR3 totals 15 residues. CDR1 is MNHEY, CDR2 SVGAGI, per germline. The V end lost 6 bases, the J end lost 0 bases, and 14 bases lay between the germline ends.

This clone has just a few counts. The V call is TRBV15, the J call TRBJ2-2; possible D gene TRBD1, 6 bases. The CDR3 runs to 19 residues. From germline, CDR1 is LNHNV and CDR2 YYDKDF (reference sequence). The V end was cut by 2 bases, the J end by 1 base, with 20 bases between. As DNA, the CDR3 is TGTGCCACCAGCAGAATTCCGGGACACAGGAAAATGAACACCGGGGAGCTGTTTTTT. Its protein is CATSRIPGHRKMNTGELFF.

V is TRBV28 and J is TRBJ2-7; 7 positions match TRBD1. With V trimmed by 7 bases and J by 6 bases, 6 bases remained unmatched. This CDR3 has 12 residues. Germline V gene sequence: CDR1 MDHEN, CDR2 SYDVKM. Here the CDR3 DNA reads TGTGCCAGCACACAACAGGGGCTCGAGCAGTACTTC. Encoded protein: CASTQQGLEQYF.

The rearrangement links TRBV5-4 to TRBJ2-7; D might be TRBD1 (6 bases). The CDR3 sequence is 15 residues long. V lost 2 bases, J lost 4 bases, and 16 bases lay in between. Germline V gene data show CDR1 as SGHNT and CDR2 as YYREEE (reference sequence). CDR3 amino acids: CASSLQGAARYEQYF. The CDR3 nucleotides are TGTGCCAGCAGCTTACAGGGAGCGGCTCGTTACGAGCAGTACTTC.

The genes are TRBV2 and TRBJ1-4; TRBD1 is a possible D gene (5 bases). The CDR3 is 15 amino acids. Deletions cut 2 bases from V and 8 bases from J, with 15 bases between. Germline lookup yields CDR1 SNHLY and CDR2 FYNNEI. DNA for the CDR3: TGTGCCAGCAGTGAACTGCAGGGTTTGGGGGAAAAACTGTTTTTT. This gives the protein CASSELQGLGEKLFF.

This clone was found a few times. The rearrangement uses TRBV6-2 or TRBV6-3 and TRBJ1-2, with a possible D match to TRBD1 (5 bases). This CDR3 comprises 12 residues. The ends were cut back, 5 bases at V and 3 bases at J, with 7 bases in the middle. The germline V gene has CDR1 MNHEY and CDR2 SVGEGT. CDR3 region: CASSLRDYGYTF. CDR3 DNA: TGTGCCAGCAGTCTCAGGGACTATGGCTACACCTTC.

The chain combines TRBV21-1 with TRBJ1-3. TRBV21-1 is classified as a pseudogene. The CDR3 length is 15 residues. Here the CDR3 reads CASSMVREAGNTIYF. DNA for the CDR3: TGTGCCAGCAGCATGGTCAGGGAGGCTGGAAACACCATATATTTT.

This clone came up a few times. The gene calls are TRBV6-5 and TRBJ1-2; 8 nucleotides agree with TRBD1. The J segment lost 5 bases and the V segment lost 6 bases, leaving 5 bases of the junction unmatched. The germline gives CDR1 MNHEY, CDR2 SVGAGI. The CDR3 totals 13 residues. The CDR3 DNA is TGTGCCAGCAGATACAGGGGGTCGTATGGCTACACCTTC. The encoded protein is CASRYRGSYGYTF.

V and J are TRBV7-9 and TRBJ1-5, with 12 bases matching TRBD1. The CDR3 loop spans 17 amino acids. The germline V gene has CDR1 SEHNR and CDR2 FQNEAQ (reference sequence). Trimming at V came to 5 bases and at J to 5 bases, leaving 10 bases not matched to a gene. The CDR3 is CASSPGDRGLWDQPQHF. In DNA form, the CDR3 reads TGTGCCAGCAGCCCTGGGGACAGGGGGCTTTGGGATCAGCCCCAGCATTTT.

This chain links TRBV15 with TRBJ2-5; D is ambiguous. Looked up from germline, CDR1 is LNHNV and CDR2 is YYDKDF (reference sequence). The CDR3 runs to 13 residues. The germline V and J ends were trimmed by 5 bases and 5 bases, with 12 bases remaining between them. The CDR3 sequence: CATSGIGVETQYF. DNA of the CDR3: TGTGCCACCAGCGGAATAGGAGTGGAGACCCAGTACTTC.

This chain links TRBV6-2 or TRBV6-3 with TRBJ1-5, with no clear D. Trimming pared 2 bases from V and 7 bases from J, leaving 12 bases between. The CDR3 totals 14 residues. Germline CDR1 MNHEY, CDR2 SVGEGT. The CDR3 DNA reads TGTGCCAGCAGTTACAATGGAGCTGGGCAGCCCCAGCATTTT. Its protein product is CASSYNGAGQPQHF.

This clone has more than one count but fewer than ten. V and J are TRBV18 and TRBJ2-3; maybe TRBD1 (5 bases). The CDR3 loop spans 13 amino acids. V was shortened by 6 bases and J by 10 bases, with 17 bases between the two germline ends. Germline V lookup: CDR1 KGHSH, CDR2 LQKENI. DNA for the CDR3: TGTGCCAGCTCTCTAAGCCAGGACATTTCGCAGTATTTT. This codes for CASSLSQDISQYF.

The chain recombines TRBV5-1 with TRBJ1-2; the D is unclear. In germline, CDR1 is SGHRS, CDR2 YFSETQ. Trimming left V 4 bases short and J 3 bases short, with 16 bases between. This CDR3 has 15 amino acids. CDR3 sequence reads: CASSAVPGFDYGYTF. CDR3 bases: TGCGCCAGCAGCGCGGTTCCGGGTTTTGACTATGGCTACACCTTC.

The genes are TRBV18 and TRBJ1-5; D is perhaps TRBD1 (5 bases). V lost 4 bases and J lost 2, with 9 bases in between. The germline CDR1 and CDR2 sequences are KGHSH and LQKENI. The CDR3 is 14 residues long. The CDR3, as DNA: TGTGCCAGCTCACTGACAGAGGGCAATCAGCCCCAGCATTTT. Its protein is CASSLTEGNQPQHF. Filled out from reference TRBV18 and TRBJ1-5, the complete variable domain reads NAGVMQNPRHLVRRRGQEARLRCSPMKGHSHVYWYRQLPEEGLKFMVYLQKENIIDESGMPKERFSAEFPKEGPSILRIQQVVRGDSAAYFCASSLTEGNQPQHFGDGTRLSIL.

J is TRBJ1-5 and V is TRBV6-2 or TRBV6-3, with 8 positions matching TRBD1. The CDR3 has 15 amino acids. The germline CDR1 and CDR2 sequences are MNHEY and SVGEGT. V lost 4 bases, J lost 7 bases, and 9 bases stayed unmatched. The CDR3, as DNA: TGTGCCAGCAGTTGGTCAGGGGGCGCGGGGCAGCCCCAGCATTTT. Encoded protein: CASSWSGGAGQPQHF.

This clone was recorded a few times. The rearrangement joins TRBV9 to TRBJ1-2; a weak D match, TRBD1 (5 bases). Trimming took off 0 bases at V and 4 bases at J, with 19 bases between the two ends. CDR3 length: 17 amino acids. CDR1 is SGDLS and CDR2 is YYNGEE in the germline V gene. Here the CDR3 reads CASSVGGPRGGFYGYTF. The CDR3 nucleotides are TGTGCCAGCAGCGTAGGAGGGCCTCGGGGGGGGTTCTATGGCTACACCTTC.

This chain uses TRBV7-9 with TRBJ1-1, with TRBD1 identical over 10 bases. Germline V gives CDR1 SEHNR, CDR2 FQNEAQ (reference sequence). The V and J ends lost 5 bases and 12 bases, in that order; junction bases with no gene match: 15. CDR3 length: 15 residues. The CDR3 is CASSPQGQGIGISFF. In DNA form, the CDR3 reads TGTGCCAGCAGCCCTCAGGGACAGGGGATTGGTATATCTTTCTTT. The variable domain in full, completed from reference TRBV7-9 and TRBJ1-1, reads DTGVSQNPRHKITKRGQNVTFRCDPISEHNRLYWYRQTLGQGPEFLTYFQNEAQLEKSRLLSDRFSAERPKGSFSTLEIQRTEQGDSAMYLCASSPQGQGIGISFFGQGTRLTVV.

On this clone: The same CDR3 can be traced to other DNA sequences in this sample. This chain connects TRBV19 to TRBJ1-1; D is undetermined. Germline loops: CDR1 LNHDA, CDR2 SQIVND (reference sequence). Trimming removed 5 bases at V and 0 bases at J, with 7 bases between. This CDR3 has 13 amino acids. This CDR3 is CASSLQLNTEAFF. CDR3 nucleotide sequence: TGTGCCAGTAGTTTACAGTTGAACACTGAAGCTTTCTTT.

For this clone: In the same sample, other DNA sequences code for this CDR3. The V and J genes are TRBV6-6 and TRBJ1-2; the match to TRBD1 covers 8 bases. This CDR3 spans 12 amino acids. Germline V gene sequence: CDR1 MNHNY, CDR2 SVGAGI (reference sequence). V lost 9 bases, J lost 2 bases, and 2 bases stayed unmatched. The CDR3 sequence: CASRTGNYGYTF. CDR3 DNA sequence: TGTGCCAGTAGGACAGGGAACTATGGCTACACCTTC.

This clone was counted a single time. The CDR3 spells CASSLGANEQFF. The CDR3 nucleotides read TGTGCCAGCAGTTTGGGGGCAAATGAGCAGTTCTTC. The chain is built from TRBV27 and TRBJ2-1; weak D call: TRBD1 (6 bases). CDR3 length: 12 amino acids. Deletions cut 3 bases from V and 7 bases from J, with 7 bases between. Per the germline V gene, CDR1 is MNHEY and CDR2 is SMNVEV (reference sequence).

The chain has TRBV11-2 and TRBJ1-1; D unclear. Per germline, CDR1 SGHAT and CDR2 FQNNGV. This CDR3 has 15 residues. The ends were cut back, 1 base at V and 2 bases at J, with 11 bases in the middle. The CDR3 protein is CASSLGAGYNTEAFF. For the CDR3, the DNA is TGTGCCAGCAGCTTAGGGGCGGGGTATAACACTGAAGCTTTCTTT.